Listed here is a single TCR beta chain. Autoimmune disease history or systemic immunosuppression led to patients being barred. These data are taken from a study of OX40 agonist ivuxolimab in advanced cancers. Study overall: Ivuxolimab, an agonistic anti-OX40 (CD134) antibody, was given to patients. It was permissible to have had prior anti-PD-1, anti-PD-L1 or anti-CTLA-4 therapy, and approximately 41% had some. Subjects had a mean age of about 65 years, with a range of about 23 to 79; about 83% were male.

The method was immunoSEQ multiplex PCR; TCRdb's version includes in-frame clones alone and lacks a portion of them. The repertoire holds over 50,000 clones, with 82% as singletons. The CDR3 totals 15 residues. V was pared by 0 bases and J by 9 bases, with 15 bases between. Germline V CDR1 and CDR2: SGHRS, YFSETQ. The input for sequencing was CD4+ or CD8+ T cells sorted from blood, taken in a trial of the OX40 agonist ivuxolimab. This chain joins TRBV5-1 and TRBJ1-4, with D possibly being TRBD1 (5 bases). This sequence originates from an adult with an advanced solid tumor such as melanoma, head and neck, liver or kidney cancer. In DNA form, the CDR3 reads TGCGCCAGCAGCTTGGAGCCGGGGGTTCTTCAAAAACTGTTTTTT. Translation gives CASSLEPGVLQKLFF.